These 14 T cell receptor beta chains came from one sample sequenced in a study of cytomegalovirus exposure and HLA in healthy donors. The PCR made use of 60 Vbeta and 13 Jbeta primers. Sequencing used immunoSEQ multiplex PCR; TCRdb keeps in-frame clones, though not all of them. The data contain roughly 110,000 clones, 71% of them singletons. Sequencing was carried out using PBMCs. These receptors were obtained from a female donor in good health and CMV-seronegative.

The rearrangement uses TRBV30 and TRBJ1-5; D is undetermined. Germline values: CDR1 GTSNPN, CDR2 SVGIG (reference sequence). The CDR3 is 13 amino acids. V was shortened by 0 bases and J by 5 bases, with 8 bases between the two germline ends. CDR3: CAWSVEGDQPQHF. Written as DNA, the CDR3 is TGTGCCTGGAGTGTAGAAGGAGATCAGCCCCAGCATTTT. The full variable domain, rest sourced from reference TRBV30 and TRBJ1-5, is SQTIHQWPATLVQPVGSPLSLECTVEGTSNPNLYWYRQAAGRGLQLLFYSVGIGQISSEVPQNLSASRPQDRQFILSSKKLLLSDSGFYLCAWSVEGDQPQHFGDGTRLSIL.

V and J are TRBV5-1 and TRBJ2-2; D may be TRBD2 (5 bases). CDR3 length: 15 amino acids. V lost 5 bases and J lost 6, with 17 bases in between. Per germline, CDR1 SGHRS and CDR2 YFSETQ. As DNA, the CDR3 is TGCGCCAGCAGGTTAACCTCGGGAAACGCCGGGGAGCTGTTTTTT. Translated: CASRLTSGNAGELFF. Full variable domain (remainder filled in from reference TRBV5-1 and TRBJ2-2): KAGVTQTPRYLIKTRGQQVTLSCSPISGHRSVSWYQQTPGQGLQFLFEYFSETQRNKGNFPGRFSGRQFSNSRSEMNVSTLELGDSALYLCASRLTSGNAGELFFGEGSRLTVL.

The CDR3 region is CASSSEWGGGANVLTF. CDR3 nucleotide sequence: TGTGCCAGTAGTAGTGAGTGGGGCGGTGGGGCCAACGTCCTGACTTTC. The J gene is TRBJ2-6, the V gene TRBV19, with D maybe TRBD1 (5 bases). The CDR3 length is 16 residues. With 4 bases removed from V and 3 bases from J, the gap between germline ends came to 13 bases. Per germline, CDR1 LNHDA and CDR2 SQIVND (reference sequence).

The rearrangement joins TRBV7-9 to TRBJ2-7; D is perhaps TRBD2 (6 bases). V shed 2 bases and J shed 1 base, with 12 bases lying between them. This CDR3 contains 15 residues. CDR1 and CDR2 from the germline V gene are SEHNR and FQNEAQ (reference sequence). The CDR3, as DNA: TGTGCCAGCAGCTTACGCGGGACCTCATCCTACGAGCAGTACTTC. It is translated as CASSLRGTSSYEQYF.

The chain uses TRBV19 and TRBJ2-3, with a tentative D call TRBD1 (7 bases). This CDR3 is built from 14 residues. Germline assignment: CDR1 LNHDA and CDR2 SQIVND (reference sequence). V lost 5 bases to trimming and J lost 7 bases, with 16 bases between them. The chain's CDR3 is CASSLQGRMYTQYF. The CDR3, as DNA: TGTGCCAGTAGTTTACAGGGGAGGATGTATACGCAGTATTTT.

This clone was detected once. The V call is TRBV18, the J call TRBJ2-5, with TRBD2 matching 9 bases. Germline V CDR1 and CDR2: KGHSH, LQKENI. Germline trimming cut 3 bases from V and 3 bases from J; bases unmatched to any gene: 2. The CDR3 is 14 residues long. The CDR3 protein is CASSPRTSEETQYF. The CDR3 DNA follows: TGTGCCAGCTCACCGCGGACTAGCGAAGAGACCCAGTACTTC.

This sequence joins TRBV11-2 and TRBJ1-1; D call uncertain. The CDR3 length is 12 residues. Trimming shortened V by 5 bases and J by 5 bases, and 9 bases separated the two germline ends. Germline lookup yields CDR1 SGHAT and CDR2 FQNNGV. In nucleotides, the CDR3 is TGTGCCAGCAGCCAGGCGCGTACTGAAGCTTTCTTT. Protein sequence: CASSQARTEAFF.

This clone was picked up a small number of times. The CDR3 protein is CASSPTGGNYEQYF. DNA of the CDR3: TGCGCCAGCAGCCCGACAGGGGGAAACTACGAGCAGTACTTC. The genes are TRBV5-1 and TRBJ2-7; 9 bases are shared with TRBD1. The CDR3 has 14 amino acids. The germline V gene encodes CDR1 SGHRS and CDR2 YFSETQ. With V trimmed by 4 bases and J by 3 bases, 5 bases remained unmatched.

The sample holds a few counts of this clone. The chain joins TRBV19 to TRBJ1-4; possible D gene TRBD1, 5 bases. Deletions cut 7 bases from V and 2 bases from J, with 17 bases between. This CDR3 comprises 16 residues. CDR1 and CDR2 from the germline V gene are LNHDA and SQIVND (reference sequence). CDR3 sequence: CASTIRRQTTNEKLFF. DNA of the CDR3: TGTGCCAGTACCATTCGTCGACAGACTACTAATGAAAAACTGTTTTTT. The whole variable domain, remainder taken from reference TRBV19 and TRBJ1-4, is DGGITQSPKYLFRKEGQNVTLSCEQNLNHDAMYWYRQDPGQGLRLIYYSQIVNDFQKGDIAEGYSVSREKKESFPLTVTSAQKNPTAFYLCASTIRRQTTNEKLFFGSGTQLSVL.

The chain employs TRBV5-4 and TRBJ1-1; D is unresolved. The CDR3 is 14 amino acids. CDR1 is SGHNT, CDR2 YYREEE, per germline (reference sequence). Trimming stripped 4 bases from V and 3 bases from J, with 13 bases between. This CDR3 reads CASSQAAGDTEAFF. The CDR3, as DNA: TGTGCCAGCAGCCAAGCGGCCGGGGACACTGAAGCTTTCTTT.

CDR3 DNA: TGTGCCAGTCATGGAGGGGGCGGGCTGCAGTTCTTC. It translates to CASHGGGGLQFF. The chain couples TRBV6-1 to TRBJ2-1; D might be TRBD1 (7 bases). CDR3 size: 12 residues. In germline, CDR1 is MNHNS, CDR2 SASEGT. Trimming shortened V by 9 bases and J by 12 bases, and 18 bases separated the two germline ends.

This sequence joins TRBV15 and TRBJ2-5; 9 bases line up with TRBD1. The end of the DNA aligns better with TRBJ2-7, so the J call may be wrong. The CDR3 is 14 amino acids. Germline assignment: CDR1 LNHNV and CDR2 YYDKDF (reference sequence). CDR3 region: CATSRGTGAYEQYF. The CDR3, as DNA: TGTGCCACCAGCAGAGGGACAGGGGCCTACGAGCAGTACTTC.

This clone was observed a few times. The chain uses TRBV10-3 and TRBJ1-1, with no clear D. This CDR3 has 13 residues. V shed 3 bases and J shed 0 bases, with 5 bases lying between them. Per the germline V gene, CDR1 is ENHRY and CDR2 is SYGVKD. The CDR3 DNA reads as TGTGCCATCAGTGAAAACATGAACACTGAAGCTTTCTTT. Translated: CAISENMNTEAFF.

This sequence joins TRBV2 and TRBJ2-4, with 9 nucleotides matching TRBD2. V dropped 7 bases and J dropped 6; count of bases not matched to a gene: 7. CDR3 size: 14 residues. The germline V gene has CDR1 SNHLY and CDR2 FYNNEI. This CDR3 reads CASNPGTSRNIQYF. The CDR3 coding sequence is TGTGCCAGCAATCCCGGGACTAGCAGAAACATTCAGTACTTC.